This entry describes one T cell receptor beta chain. TCRdb's table, derived via immunoSEQ multiplex PCR, lists solely in-frame clones and lacks some. Of roughly 160,000 clones in the sample, around 74% were seen once. CDR1 SGHAT and CDR2 FQNNGV come from the germline V gene. V lost 5 bases and J lost 2, with 13 bases in between. The CDR3 is 14 residues long. The sample comes from a study of blood T cell repertoires in COVID-19. This sequence was found in a woman aged 80 or over with acute or convalescent COVID-19. Sequencing was done on a sample of peripheral blood. The chain employs TRBV11-2 and TRBJ2-7; a weak D match, TRBD2 (6 bases). The CDR3 is CASSNRDFTYEQYF. In DNA form, the CDR3 reads TGTGCCAGCAGCAACCGGGACTTCACCTACGAGCAGTACTTC.